These T cell receptor beta chains were read from a single sample in a study of T cell responses to AZD1222 COVID-19 vaccine. Sequencing was performed with immunoSEQ multiplex PCR; in TCRdb, only in-frame clones are kept and a portion is missing. The profile covers 180,000 or so clones, with about 90% appearing a single time and approximately 1.9% taken by the ten largest. The specimen comprised peripheral blood, sampled 28 days after the second AZD1222 dose. All receptors come from an adult who received the AZD1222 COVID-19 vaccine. Both conserved end residues are part of each CDR3. Each record gives: J gene, V gene, D gene, clone size, CDR3 DNA, CDR3 protein. The D gene is left open where the match is weak. A clone size is listed for some rows: how often the clone was seen (once, few, many), or a class if it is expanded.

j_call: TRBJ2-1
v_call: TRBV20-1
d_call: .
clone_size: few
cdr3_nt: TGCAGTGCTAGTCAGGGCAGCTTCAATGAGCAGTTCTTC
cdr3_aa: CSASQGSFNEQFF

j_call: TRBJ2-3
v_call: TRBV2
d_call: TRBD2
clone_size: .
cdr3_nt: TGTGCCAGCAGCGAGACTAGCGGGATTACAGATACGCAGTATTTT
cdr3_aa: CASSETSGITDTQYF

j_call: TRBJ1-2
v_call: TRBV6-2/TRBV6-3
d_call: .
clone_size: .
cdr3_nt: TGTGCCAGCAGCAGGGCTAACTATGGCTACACCTTC
cdr3_aa: CASSRANYGYTF

j_call: TRBJ1-1
v_call: TRBV18
d_call: TRBD1
clone_size: .
cdr3_nt: TGTGCCAGCTCACAAGGACAGGGGGACACTGAAGCTTTCTTT
cdr3_aa: CASSQGQGDTEAFF

j_call: TRBJ1-5
v_call: TRBV27
d_call: .
clone_size: once
cdr3_nt: TGTGCCAGCAGTTTAGCAGGGGATTCGAGCAATCAGCCCCAGCATTTT
cdr3_aa: CASSLAGDSSNQPQHF

j_call: TRBJ2-7
v_call: TRBV4-1
d_call: .
clone_size: once
cdr3_nt: TGCGCCAGCAGCTCGGGCTACGAGCAGTACTTC
cdr3_aa: CASSSGYEQYF

j_call: TRBJ1-4
v_call: TRBV5-4
d_call: .
clone_size: .
cdr3_nt: TGTGCCAGCAGCTTGACGAAACAGGGTGGCGAAAAACTGTTTTTT
cdr3_aa: CASSLTKQGGEKLFF

j_call: TRBJ2-1
v_call: TRBV9
d_call: TRBD2
clone_size: .
cdr3_nt: TGTGCCAGCAGCTTTGCTAGCGGCAATGAGCAGTTCTTC
cdr3_aa: CASSFASGNEQFF

j_call: TRBJ1-3
v_call: TRBV18
d_call: TRBD1
clone_size: once
cdr3_nt: TGTGCCAGCTCACCACCGGGCAGGGGGCTTCCCTCTGGAAACACCATATATTTT
cdr3_aa: CASSPPGRGLPSGNTIYF

j_call: TRBJ1-6
v_call: TRBV18
d_call: .
clone_size: once
cdr3_nt: TGTGCCAGCTCCTCCGTTTCGAATTCACCCCTCCACTTT
cdr3_aa: CASSSVSNSPLHF

j_call: TRBJ1-2
v_call: TRBV18
d_call: .
clone_size: .
cdr3_nt: TGTGCCAGCTCACCACGGACAAGCCTGGGGGACTATGGCTACACCTTC
cdr3_aa: CASSPRTSLGDYGYTF

j_call: TRBJ2-5
v_call: TRBV4-1
d_call: TRBD2
clone_size: .
cdr3_nt: TGCGCCAGCAGCCAAGTTAGGTCTAGCGGGGGTGAGACCCAGTACTTC
cdr3_aa: CASSQVRSSGGETQYF

j_call: TRBJ1-6
v_call: TRBV19
d_call: TRBD1
clone_size: .
cdr3_nt: TGTGCCAGTAGTATTTCGACAGGGGGCGAGGGTTCACCCCTCCACTTT
cdr3_aa: CASSISTGGEGSPLHF

j_call: TRBJ1-2
v_call: TRBV20-1
d_call: .
clone_size: .
cdr3_nt: TGCAGTGCTAGTCTACACCGGGATCTTACGGGCTACACCTTC
cdr3_aa: CSASLHRDLTGYTF

j_call: TRBJ2-1
v_call: TRBV29-1
d_call: TRBD2
clone_size: .
cdr3_nt: TGCACCGCTATGGGACTAGCGGGAGGCAATGAGCAGTTCTTC
cdr3_aa: CTAMGLAGGNEQFF

j_call: TRBJ2-5
v_call: TRBV7-8
d_call: .
clone_size: once
cdr3_nt: TGTGCCAGCACTCGAATGGGGAATCGAGAGACCCAGTACTTC
cdr3_aa: CASTRMGNRETQYF

j_call: TRBJ2-3
v_call: TRBV24-1
d_call: .
clone_size: .
cdr3_nt: TGTGCCACCAGTGGAGGGGGAGAAACAGATACGCAGTATTTT
cdr3_aa: CATSGGGETDTQYF

j_call: TRBJ2-7
v_call: TRBV2
d_call: TRBD1
clone_size: .
cdr3_nt: TGTGCCAGCAGTGAGGACAGGGTTACCTACGAGCAGTACTTC
cdr3_aa: CASSEDRVTYEQYF

j_call: TRBJ1-1
v_call: TRBV4-3
d_call: .
clone_size: .
cdr3_nt: TGCGCCAGCAGCCTACAGGAAGAGAACACTGAAGCTTTCTTT
cdr3_aa: CASSLQEENTEAFF

j_call: TRBJ1-1
v_call: TRBV2
d_call: .
clone_size: .
cdr3_nt: TGTGCCAGCAGTGAACTGAACACTGAAGCTTTCTTT
cdr3_aa: CASSELNTEAFF

j_call: TRBJ2-3
v_call: TRBV15
d_call: .
clone_size: .
cdr3_nt: TGTGCCACCAGCAGAGGGGACGGAACCTACACAGATACGCAGTATTTT
cdr3_aa: CATSRGDGTYTDTQYF

j_call: TRBJ2-7
v_call: TRBV7-2
d_call: .
clone_size: .
cdr3_nt: TGTGCCAGCAGGCCACCAGGGACACCCGCAAGGGAGCAGTACTTC
cdr3_aa: CASRPPGTPAREQYF

j_call: TRBJ1-3
v_call: TRBV6-6
d_call: .
clone_size: .
cdr3_nt: TGTGCCAGCAGTGCGGGCGGACTTTCAGGTGGAAACACCATATATTTT
cdr3_aa: CASSAGGLSGGNTIYF

j_call: TRBJ1-1
v_call: TRBV4-1
d_call: .
clone_size: .
cdr3_nt: TGCGCCAGCAGCCAAGGGCACAGGGTCACTGAAGCTTTCTTT
cdr3_aa: CASSQGHRVTEAFF

j_call: TRBJ1-4
v_call: TRBV9
d_call: .
clone_size: .
cdr3_nt: TGTGCCAGCAGCGTAGACGGGACGACTGGTGAAAAACTGTTTTTT
cdr3_aa: CASSVDGTTGEKLFF

j_call: TRBJ1-1
v_call: TRBV7-9
d_call: TRBD1
clone_size: .
cdr3_nt: TGTGCCAGCAGCAGAGCCGGGACAGACCGAAATGAAGCTTTCTTT
cdr3_aa: CASSRAGTDRNEAFF

j_call: TRBJ2-3
v_call: TRBV7-3
d_call: .
clone_size: .
cdr3_nt: TGTGCCAGCAGCCACGAAGGAAACACAGATACGCAGTATTTT
cdr3_aa: CASSHEGNTDTQYF

j_call: TRBJ1-4
v_call: TRBV19
d_call: TRBD1
clone_size: .
cdr3_nt: TGTGCCAGTACCGAAGCTCCGGGACAGGGGGTGGAAAAACTGTTTTTT
cdr3_aa: CASTEAPGQGVEKLFF